Following are 20 T cell receptor beta chains from one sample sequenced in a study of relationships among human T cell subsets. After CD25, CD56 and CD294 bead selections, the flow-through was collected as Th1 cells. TCR alpha and beta CDR3s were amplified from mRNA by semiquantitative ARM-PCR. In ARM-PCR, communal superprimers followed tagged nested gene-specific primers for exponential amplification. TCRdb processed the multiplex PCR reads anew with MiXCR; each CDR3 protein has one entry. The sample contains 10,000 to 15,000 distinct CDR3 sequences, roughly 65% of which appear only once. The specimen sequenced was CD4+ Th1 cells sorted from blood. All receptors derive from a man aged 40-55 years in good health.

V gene TRBV4-1 combines with J gene TRBJ1-1; no definite D call. Per the germline V gene, CDR1 is MGHRA and CDR2 is YSYEKL. The CDR3 runs to 14 residues. The ends were cut back, 2 bases at V and 1 base at J, with 8 bases in the middle. CDR3 sequence (DNA): TGCGCCAGCAGCCAAACTCGACAGAACACTGAAGCTTTCTTT. Amino acids: CASSQTRQNTEAFF.

The gene calls are TRBV13 and TRBJ2-7; 12 nucleotides agree with TRBD2. The germline gives CDR1 PRHDT, CDR2 FYEKMQ (reference sequence). J gave up 1 base and V 3 bases, and 10 bases lay outside the gene matches. The CDR3 is 18 residues long. The CDR3 loop reads CASSFSLAGGPRSYEQYF. In nucleotides, the CDR3 is TGTGCCAGCAGCTTCTCTCTAGCGGGAGGGCCAAGGTCCTACGAGCAGTACTTC.

The chain's CDR3 is CAWSRLEGSSEQFF. The DNA for the CDR3 is TGTGCCTGGAGTCGGCTAGAAGGGAGCAGTGAGCAGTTCTTC. The chain combines TRBV30 with TRBJ2-1; possible D gene TRBD2, 5 bases. The CDR3 has 14 residues. Germline V gene lookup returns CDR1 GTSNPN and CDR2 SVGIG (reference sequence). The V end lost 2 bases, the J end lost 9 bases, and 17 bases lay between the germline ends. Variable domain in full (rest from reference TRBV30 and TRBJ2-1): SQTIHQWPATLVQPVGSPLSLECTVEGTSNPNLYWYRQAAGRGLQLLFYSVGIGQISSEVPQNLSASRPQDRQFILSSKKLLLSDSGFYLCAWSRLEGSSEQFFGPGTRLTVL.

The V call is TRBV2, the J call TRBJ2-4, with D uncertain. CDR1 is SNHLY and CDR2 is FYNNEI in the germline V gene. This CDR3 has 14 amino acids. Trimming stripped 2 bases from V and 3 bases from J, with 8 bases between. As DNA, the CDR3 is TGTGCCAGCAGTGAAACGAGAGACAAAAACATTCAGTACTTC. Translation: CASSETRDKNIQYF.

This chain connects TRBV19 to TRBJ1-2; possibly TRBD1 for D (5 bases). With 5 bases removed from V and 10 bases from J, the gap between germline ends came to 17 bases. Germline-derived CDR1 and CDR2 are LNHDA and SQIVND (reference sequence). The CDR3 totals 13 residues. The DNA for the CDR3 is TGTGCCAGTAGTTCCCCCCTTTCGACAGACTACACCTTC. Protein: CASSSPLSTDYTF.

CDR3 bases: TGTGCCAGCAGTTTAACCGGGTACAATGAGCAGTTCTTC. It specifies CASSLTGYNEQFF. The rearrangement joins TRBV27 to TRBJ2-1; D unclear. Trimming left V 2 bases short and J 4 bases short, with 6 bases between. The CDR3 is 13 amino acids. The germline V gene has CDR1 MNHEY and CDR2 SMNVEV (reference sequence).

Of note for this clonotype: An end of the junction does not agree with germline; a read error may underlie this. The genes are TRBV5-1 and TRBJ2-1; D call uncertain. Germline CDR1 reads SGHRS; CDR2 reads YFSETQ. The CDR3 consists of 11 residues. CDR3 sequence (DNA): TGTGCCAGCAGCTCGTTCGAGTTGCAGTCCTTC. This sequence encodes CASSSFELQSF.

By its share, this clonotype is medium-sized. The rearrangement joins TRBV20-1 to TRBJ2-1; no definite D call. CDR3 length: 12 residues. Germline V lookup: CDR1 DFQATT, CDR2 SNEGSKA (reference sequence). The ends were cut back, 1 base at V and 4 bases at J, with 5 bases in the middle. Here the CDR3 DNA reads TGCAGTGCTAGAGGGGGTTACAATGAGCAGTTCTTC. Translation: CSARGGYNEQFF.

The V call is TRBV30, the J call TRBJ1-1; D is undetermined. Germline V lookup: CDR1 GTSNPN, CDR2 SVGIG (reference sequence). The ends were cut back, 4 bases at V and 0 bases at J, with 3 bases in the middle. CDR3 length equals 11 residues. CDR3: CAWIVNTEAFF. CDR3 DNA: TGTGCCTGGATCGTGAACACTGAAGCTTTCTTT.

The chain combines TRBV6-6 with TRBJ2-7; D unresolved. Looked up from germline, CDR1 is MNHNY and CDR2 is SVGAGI (reference sequence). V lost 2 bases to trimming and J lost 4 bases, with 6 bases between them. CDR3 length: 12 residues. The CDR3 spells CASSYGLYEQYF. The DNA of the CDR3 is TGTGCCAGCAGTTACGGGCTTTACGAGCAGTACTTC.

The chain recombines TRBV6-1 with TRBJ2-5; the D gene could be TRBD1 or TRBD2 (6 bases each). CDR1 and CDR2 (germline): MNHNS, SASEGT. The V end lost 7 bases, the J end lost 2 bases, and 11 bases lay between the germline ends. The CDR3 consists of 13 residues. CDR3 coding DNA: TGTGCCAGCATTCGGGGGCCTCAAGAGACCCAGTACTTC. Amino acids: CASIRGPQETQYF.

The chain combines TRBV11-3 with TRBJ2-1, with 8 bases fitting TRBD2. CDR3 length equals 14 residues. Per the germline V gene, CDR1 is SGHNT and CDR2 is YENEEA. V gave up 4 bases and J gave up 5 bases; unmatched junction bases: 4. CDR3 sequence (DNA): TGTGCCAGCAGCTCTTGGCGGGAGGACAATGAGCAGTTCTTC. This sequence encodes CASSSWREDNEQFF. The whole variable domain, filled in from reference TRBV11-3 and TRBJ2-1, reads EAGVVQSPRYKIIEKKQPVAFWCNPISGHNTLYWYLQNLGQGPELLIRYENEEAVDDSQLPKDRFSAERLKGVDSTLKIQPAELGDSAVYLCASSSWREDNEQFFGPGTRLTVL.

V gene TRBV28 combines with J gene TRBJ2-3; the match to TRBD1 covers 8 bases. Germline V lookup: CDR1 MDHEN, CDR2 SYDVKM. The CDR3 contains 14 residues. J gave up 0 bases and V 5 bases, and 1 base lay outside the gene matches. In nucleotides, the CDR3 is TGTGCCAGCAGTAGACAGGGGAGCACAGATACGCAGTATTTT. This translates into CASSRQGSTDTQYF.

The chain uses TRBV29-1 and TRBJ2-3, with a weak D call TRBD1 (9 bases). The V gene lost 2 bases and the J gene lost 5 bases, with 17 bases spanning the gap. The CDR3 is made up of 15 amino acids. Germline CDR1 is SQVTM and CDR2 is ANQGSEA. The CDR3 DNA reads as TGCAGCGTTGAACGGGGGGGACAGGGTAAAGATACGCAGTATTTT. This gives the protein CSVERGGQGKDTQYF.

In regard to this clonotype: Compared with germline, one end of the junction differs, possibly owing to a read error. The V call is TRBV28, the J call TRBJ1-1; 7 bases align to TRBD1. The CDR3 has 13 amino acids. Germline-derived CDR1 and CDR2 are MDHEN and SYDVKM. The CDR3 coding sequence is TGTGCCAGCAGCGTGGGACAGCCCACTGAAGTTTTCTTT. As protein: CASSVGQPTEVFF.

The chain joins TRBV28 to TRBJ1-2; D possibly corresponds to TRBD1 (6 bases). The CDR3 sequence is 11 residues long. Germline V gene sequence: CDR1 MDHEN, CDR2 SYDVKM. V gave up 10 bases and J gave up 3 bases, with 9 bases separating them. CDR3 protein: CATTGDYGYTF. The CDR3 region has the DNA TGTGCCACGACAGGAGACTATGGCTACACCTTC.

The chain recombines TRBV7-9 with TRBJ1-1, with D possibly matching TRBD1 (5 bases). The V and J ends lost 5 bases and 1 base respectively, with 5 bases between them. This CDR3 is built from 12 residues. In germline, CDR1 is SEHNR, CDR2 FQNEAQ (reference sequence). This chain's CDR3 is CASSGQNTEAFF. CDR3 nucleotides: TGTGCCAGCAGCGGACAGAACACTGAAGCTTTCTTT.

The chain is built from TRBV11-2 and TRBJ1-1, with a weak D call TRBD1 (5 bases). The CDR3 is made up of 16 amino acids. Germline CDR1 SGHAT, CDR2 FQNNGV. V gave up 2 bases and J gave up 0 bases, with 13 bases separating them. CDR3 protein: CASSLQPGLMNTEAFF. The CDR3 DNA reads as TGTGCCAGCAGCTTACAACCGGGACTAATGAACACTGAAGCTTTCTTT.

V and J are TRBV5-1 and TRBJ1-3; no firm D call. Germline V gene data show CDR1 as SGHRS and CDR2 as YFSETQ. With 0 bases removed from V and 0 bases from J, the gap between germline ends came to 7 bases. This CDR3 contains 15 residues. CDR3 bases: TGCGCCAGCAGCTTGGCTGGCAGCTCTGGAAACACCATATATTTT. Its translation is CASSLAGSSGNTIYF.

The rearrangement links TRBV19 to TRBJ2-3; D is unclear. V was pared by 3 bases and J by 2 bases, with 9 bases between. The CDR3 is made up of 14 amino acids. Per the germline V gene, CDR1 is LNHDA and CDR2 is SQIVND (reference sequence). This CDR3 reads CASSIGDVTDTQYF. CDR3 nucleotide sequence: TGTGCCAGTAGTATTGGCGACGTCACAGATACGCAGTATTTT.